The entry below describes one T cell receptor beta chain. The antigen it recognizes is unknown. No base quality information exists; no much larger clone differs at one position. This record belongs to a study of vaccination effects on CD4 cells after COVID-19 (dated by TCRdb to between 2021 and 2023). Regarding the complete study: The ViraFEST assay stimulated PBMC with viral peptide pools and then used TCR sequencing to identify antigen-specific CD4+ T cell clonotypes by expansion. Post-vaccine samples across the study were collected a median of 72 days after the second dose, with a range of 14 to 241. Each well held around 1.9 million PBMC cultured in IMDM containing around 5.1% human AB serum, 9 to 10 IU/ml IL-2 and gentamicin, along with approximately 10 ug/ml peptides. SARS-CoV-2 spike-specific CD4+ TCR repertoires from before and after mRNA vaccination were compared in COVID-19 convalescent patients and in infection-naive vaccine recipients. The full study included 9 to 10 COVID-19 convalescent patients and several SARS-CoV-2-naive healthy vaccine recipients. The Oncomine TCR Beta short-read assay on an Illumina iSeq 100 was used to sequence cultures from other donors in the study. Findings and caveats that apply to the study as a whole: The study was limited by a small number of convalescent patients, and early post-infection timepoints were lacking. Clones induced by infection and clones induced by vaccination both contracted markedly at late timepoints after vaccination, which fits with T cell responses waning over time. Among healthy vaccine recipients, nearly all vaccine-induced clones were SARS-CoV-2 mono-reactive, and just 1 of 255 was cross-reactive with common cold coronaviruses.

Library creation used the immunoSEQ multiplex PCR assay. DNA from the cultured and isolated CD4+ T cells underwent TCR beta CDR3 sequencing. Per the authors' processing: Non-productive TCR sequences were removed, reads were trimmed to the CDR3 region, and CDR3s of at least 7 amino acids were retained. Antigen-specific clonotypes were identified using the MANAFEST web app by comparison of expansion in peptide wells against reference cultures. To be called positive, a clone needed expansion at FDR<0.05 compared with the reference and with all other wells, an odds ratio greater than 5, and a frequency greater than 0.1% in two replicate wells. A clonotype was defined as cross-reactive if the clonotype was significantly expanded both in SARS-CoV-2 spike wells and in at least one common cold coronavirus spike condition. Levenshtein distance calculated with the stringdist R package was used to assess CDR3 similarity, and unrooted trees were constructed with ape in R 3.6.1. TCRdb's version of the immuneACCESS table is confined to in-frame rearrangements and falls short of the full clone set. An unresolved V gene accounts for under half of the shortfall where checked; the remainder is of unknown origin. V, J and clone size derive from that table, while D and trimming were established from the DNA sequence. The sample data list about 73,000 clones, and 73% of these were observed just once. The top ten constitute approximately 2% of the sample.

CDR1 and CDR2, looked up from the germline V gene, are MRHNA and SNTAGT. The germline ends are 16 bases apart after V is trimmed by 5 bases and J by 4 bases. The CDR3 covers 15 residues, taking in both the cysteine and the phenylalanine. CDR3 DNA only is kept here, 45 bases in frame from base 1. After around eleven days of culture, CD4+ T cells were isolated with the EasySep CD4+ T cell isolation kit. Participants received two doses of either the BNT162b2 or the mRNA-1273 mRNA SARS-CoV-2 vaccine. Healthy vaccine recipients had no prior SARS-CoV-2 infection, confirmed by negative nucleocapsid antibodies before and after vaccination. Half of the culture medium was replaced with fresh IL-2-containing medium on days 3 and 7. Unless noted otherwise, every peptide stimulation condition was grown in triplicate wells. PBMC were separated from whole blood using Ficoll-Paque Plus gradient centrifugation and were then either cryopreserved at -140C or used fresh. The QIAamp micro DNA kit was used to extract genomic DNA from the cultured CD4+ T cells.

The TCR originated in a human donor who received a COVID-19 vaccine. The sequenced sample was CD4+ T cells from PBMCs cultured without peptide, obtained after COVID-19 vaccination. The sequence links TRBV6-4 to TRBJ2-3; TRBD2 is possibly the D segment (5 matching bases). The CDR3 sequence is CASSKVAAVPDTQYF. In nucleotide form, the sequence is TGTGCCAGCAGTAAGGTAGCAGCGGTCCCAGATACGCAGTATTTT.